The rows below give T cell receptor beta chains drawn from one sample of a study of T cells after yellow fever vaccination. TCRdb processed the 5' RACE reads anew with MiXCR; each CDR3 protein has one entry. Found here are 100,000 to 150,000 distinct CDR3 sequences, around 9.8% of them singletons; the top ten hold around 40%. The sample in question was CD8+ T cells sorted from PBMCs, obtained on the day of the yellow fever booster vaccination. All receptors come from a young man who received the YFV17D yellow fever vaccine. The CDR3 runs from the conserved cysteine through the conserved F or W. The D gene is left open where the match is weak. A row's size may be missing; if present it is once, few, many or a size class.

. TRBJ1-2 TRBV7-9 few CASSLPGQDGYTF TGTGCCAGCAGCTTACCTGGGCAGGATGGCTACACCTTC
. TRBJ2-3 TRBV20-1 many CSGHRWNFTDTQYF TGCAGCGGGCACAGGTGGAATTTCACAGATACGCAGTATTTT
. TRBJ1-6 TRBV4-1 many CASSQAGLNSPLHF TGCGCCAGCAGCCAAGCAGGGTTGAATTCACCCCTCCACTTT
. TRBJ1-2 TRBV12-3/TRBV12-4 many CASSSGWGGTRGGYTF TGTGCCAGCAGTTCGGGTTGGGGAGGCACGAGGGGTGGCTACACCTTC
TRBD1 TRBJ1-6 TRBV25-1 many CASQDRGYSPLHF TGTGCCAGCCAGGACAGGGGATATTCACCCCTCCACTTT
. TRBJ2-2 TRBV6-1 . CASRLGRVNGELFF TGTGCCAGCCGTCTTGGCAGGGTTAACGGGGAGCTGTTTTTT
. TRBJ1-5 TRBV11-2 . CASSANPNQPQHF TGTGCCAGCAGCGCCAACCCAAATCAGCCCCAGCATTTT
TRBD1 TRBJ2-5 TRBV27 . CASSLRTGTGETQYF TGTGCCAGCAGTTTAAGGACAGGGACGGGGGAGACCCAGTACTTC
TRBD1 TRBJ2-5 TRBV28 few CASSSRPGTGKRETQYF TGTGCCAGCAGTTCTCGCCCGGGGACAGGGAAGAGGGAGACCCAGTACTTC
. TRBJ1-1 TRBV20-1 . CSARHAVQPRGTEAFF TGCAGTGCTAGACATGCCGTTCAGCCAAGGGGCACTGAAGCTTTCTTT
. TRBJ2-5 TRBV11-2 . CASSPPVRGEMETQYF TGTGCCAGCAGCCCCCCCGTCAGGGGAGAGATGGAGACCCAGTACTTC
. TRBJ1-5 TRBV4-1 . CASSQDRGNQPQHF TGCGCCAGCAGCCAAGATCGGGGGAATCAGCCCCAGCATTTT